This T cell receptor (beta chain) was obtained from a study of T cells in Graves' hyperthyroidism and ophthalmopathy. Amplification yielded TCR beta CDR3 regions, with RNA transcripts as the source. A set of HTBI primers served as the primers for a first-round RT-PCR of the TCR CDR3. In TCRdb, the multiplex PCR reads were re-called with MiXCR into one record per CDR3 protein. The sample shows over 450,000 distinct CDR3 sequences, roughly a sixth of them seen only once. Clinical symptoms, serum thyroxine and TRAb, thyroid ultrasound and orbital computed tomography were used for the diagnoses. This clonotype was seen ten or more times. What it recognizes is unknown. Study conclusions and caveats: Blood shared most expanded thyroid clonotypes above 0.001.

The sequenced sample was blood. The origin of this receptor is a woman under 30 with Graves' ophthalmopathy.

CDR3 in amino acids: CAWIGGKRPEAFF. For the CDR3, the DNA is TGTGCCTGGATAGGGGGAAAGAGACCTGAAGCTTTCTTT. This chain joins TRBV30 and TRBJ1-1; tentatively, D is TRBD1 (6 bases). With 4 bases removed from V and 6 bases from J, the gap between germline ends came to 15 bases. The CDR3 is 13 residues long. The germline gives CDR1 GTSNPN, CDR2 SVGIG (reference sequence).